This T cell receptor (beta chain) is from a study of shared clonotypes between healthy human individuals. Study results and limitations: Non-shared clonotypes had lower generation probabilities than clonotypes shared by all four sorted-subset donors.

Deep-level settings were used for running the assay. The protocol was immunoSEQ multiplex PCR, while the TCRdb copy is restricted to in-frame clones and leaves out a portion. The sample consists of about 2 million clones, 90% to 95% of them appearing once. After removal of 9 bases from V and 9 bases from J, the junction contained 15 bases not matched to a gene. The CDR3 is 15 residues long. From germline, CDR1 is LNHDA and CDR2 SQIVND (reference sequence). To note about this clone: Its antigen is unknown.

V is TRBV19 and J is TRBJ1-4; 8 bases agree with TRBD1. The sequence derives from a man aged 18-30 years in good health. Input material: naive CD4+ T cells sorted from blood. Subset: CD45RA+ positively selected. As DNA, the CDR3 is TGTGCCAGCCAGGAACCCGGGACAGGAAGGCAAAAACTGTTTTTT. As protein: CASQEPGTGRQKLFF.